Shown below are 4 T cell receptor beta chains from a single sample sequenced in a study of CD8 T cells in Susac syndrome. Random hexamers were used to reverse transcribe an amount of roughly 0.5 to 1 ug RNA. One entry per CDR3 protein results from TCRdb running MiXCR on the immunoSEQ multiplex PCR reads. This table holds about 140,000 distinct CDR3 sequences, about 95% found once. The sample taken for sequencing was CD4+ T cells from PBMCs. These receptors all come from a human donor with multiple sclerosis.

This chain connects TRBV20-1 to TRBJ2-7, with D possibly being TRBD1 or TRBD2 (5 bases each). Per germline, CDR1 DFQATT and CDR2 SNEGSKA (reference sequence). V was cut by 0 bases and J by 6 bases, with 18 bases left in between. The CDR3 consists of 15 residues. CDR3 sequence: CSARDDGALKVEQYF. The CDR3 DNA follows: TGCAGTGCTAGAGATGACGGGGCCTTAAAAGTCGAGCAGTACTTC.

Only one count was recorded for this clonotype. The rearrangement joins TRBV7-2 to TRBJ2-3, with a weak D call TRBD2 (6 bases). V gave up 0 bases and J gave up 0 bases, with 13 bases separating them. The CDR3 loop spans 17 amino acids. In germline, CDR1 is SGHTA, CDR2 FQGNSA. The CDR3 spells CASSLAALAPSTDTQYF. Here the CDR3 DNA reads TGTGCCAGCAGCTTAGCTGCTCTAGCGCCGAGCACAGATACGCAGTATTTT.

CDR3 nucleotides: TGTGCCAGCAGTTCCAGCCCGGGACAGGGGGCGATTAATGAAAAACTGTTTTTT. It specifies CASSSSPGQGAINEKLFF. The chain has TRBV12-3 or TRBV12-4 and TRBJ1-4, with 12 bases that match TRBD1. The CDR3 totals 18 residues. The trim removed 4 bases at V and 4 bases at J, leaving 10 bases unmatched.

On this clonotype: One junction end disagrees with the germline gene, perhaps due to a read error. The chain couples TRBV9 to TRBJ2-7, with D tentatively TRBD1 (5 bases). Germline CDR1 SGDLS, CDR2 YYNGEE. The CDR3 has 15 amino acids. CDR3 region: CASTPTGRASSEQYF. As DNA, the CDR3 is TGTGCCAGCACCCCTACGGGCAGGGCATCCTCCGAGCAGTACTTC.